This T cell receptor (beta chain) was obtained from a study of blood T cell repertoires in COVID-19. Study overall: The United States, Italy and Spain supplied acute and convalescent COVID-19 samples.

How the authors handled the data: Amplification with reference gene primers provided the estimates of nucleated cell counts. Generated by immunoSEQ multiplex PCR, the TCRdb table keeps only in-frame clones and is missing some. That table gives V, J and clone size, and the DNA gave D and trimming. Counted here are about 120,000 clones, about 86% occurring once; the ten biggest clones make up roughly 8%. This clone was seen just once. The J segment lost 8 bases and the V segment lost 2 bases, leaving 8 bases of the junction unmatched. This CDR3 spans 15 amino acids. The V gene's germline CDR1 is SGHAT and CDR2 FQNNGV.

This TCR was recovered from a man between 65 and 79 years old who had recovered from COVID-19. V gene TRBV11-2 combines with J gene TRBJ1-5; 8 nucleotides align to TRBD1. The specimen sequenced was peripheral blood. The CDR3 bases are TGTGCCAGCAGCTTAAACCGGGACAGGCTTGAGCCCCAGCATTTT. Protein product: CASSLNRDRLEPQHF. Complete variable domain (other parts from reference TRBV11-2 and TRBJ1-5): EAGVAQSPRYKIIEKRQSVAFWCNPISGHATLYWYQQILGQGPKLLIQFQNNGVVDDSQLPKDRFSAERLKGVDSTLKIQPAKLEDSAVYLCASSLNRDRLEPQHFGDGTRLSIL.